This entry lists 17 T cell receptor beta chains sequenced from one sample in a study of shared clonotypes between healthy human individuals. TCRdb's table, derived via immunoSEQ multiplex PCR, lists solely in-frame clones and lacks some. The sample lists about a million clones, about 80% occurring once. The material sequenced was memory CD4+ T cells sorted from blood. The subset denotes: CD45RA-negative fraction. Every receptor here comes from a man aged 18 to 35 in good health.

In regard to this clone: This same CDR3 is encoded by further DNA sequences in the sample. The V call is TRBV7-2, the J call TRBJ2-2; 8 bases match TRBD2. The germline V gene has CDR1 SGHTA and CDR2 FQGNSA. CDR3 length: 16 residues. The V gene end was trimmed by 5 bases and the J gene end by 1 base; junction bases not matched to a gene: 6. The chain's CDR3 is CASSPRTSLNTGELFF. DNA of the CDR3: TGTGCCAGCAGCCCTCGGACTAGCCTGAACACCGGGGAGCTGTTTTTT.

This clone was counted a few times. The V and J genes are TRBV6-1 and TRBJ1-6; D not resolved. In germline, CDR1 is MNHNS, CDR2 SASEGT. V was shortened by 2 bases and J by 4 bases, with 12 bases between the two germline ends. This CDR3 is 16 amino acids long. The CDR3 here is CASSEIAEQYNSPLHF. The CDR3 DNA reads TGTGCCAGCAGTGAAATTGCAGAGCAGTATAATTCACCCCTCCACTTT.

This sequence joins TRBV9 and TRBJ2-3; D uncertain. With 1 base removed from V and 1 base from J, the gap between germline ends came to 10 bases. This CDR3 comprises 15 residues. CDR1 is SGDLS and CDR2 is YYNGEE in the germline V gene. DNA for the CDR3: TGTGCCAGCAGCGTAAGGTCGGTGGGCACAGATACGCAGTATTTT. Its protein product is CASSVRSVGTDTQYF.

The chain couples TRBV7-8 to TRBJ1-2; D is possibly TRBD1 (6 bases). Trimming took off 1 base at V and 7 bases at J, with 10 bases between the two ends. Germline values: CDR1 SGHVS, CDR2 FQNEAQ. The CDR3 runs 13 residues. This chain's CDR3 is CASSLGGQTGYTF. In DNA, the CDR3 is TGTGCCAGCAGCTTAGGGGGGCAGACTGGCTACACCTTC.

V and J are TRBV7-2 and TRBJ1-2; D might be TRBD1 (6 bases). The V gene lost 5 bases and the J gene lost 8 bases, with 18 bases spanning the gap. Looked up from germline, CDR1 is SGHTA and CDR2 is FQGNSA. This CDR3 has 14 residues. CDR3 in DNA: TGTGCCAGCAGCCCACCGGGATTGGGGACAGGCTACACCTTC. Translation gives CASSPPGLGTGYTF.

V gene TRBV1 combines with J gene TRBJ2-5; TRBD2, as called in the table, went unchecked against the DNA. TRBV1 is assigned pseudogene status. This CDR3 region has 15 residues. The CDR3 spells CTSSRGGGQEETQYF. The CDR3, as DNA: TGCACCAGCAGTCGGGGCGGGGGCCAAGAAGAGACCCAGTACTTC.

The J gene is TRBJ1-2, the V gene TRBV6-1; the D is unclear. Germline CDR1 MNHNS, CDR2 SASEGT. Trimming removed 6 bases from V and 0 bases from J, with 8 bases in between. The CDR3 has 13 amino acids. CDR3 loop: CASRAGANYGYTF. In DNA, the CDR3 is TGTGCCAGCAGGGCGGGAGCTAACTATGGCTACACCTTC.

V is TRBV6-1 and J is TRBJ1-5; D unresolved. V lost 5 bases and J 1 base, leaving 3 bases between the germline ends. The CDR3 has 12 amino acids. CDR1 and CDR2 (germline): MNHNS, SASEGT. The CDR3 protein is CASSFSNQPQHF. The CDR3 nucleotides read TGTGCCAGCAGTTTCAGCAATCAGCCCCAGCATTTT.

This rearrangement joins TRBV2 to TRBJ1-1, with D perhaps matching TRBD1 (5 bases). Trimming shortened V by 1 base and J by 4 bases, and 13 bases separated the two germline ends. Germline V lookup: CDR1 SNHLY, CDR2 FYNNEI. This CDR3 has 15 amino acids. CDR3 loop: CASSEGGVGGTEAFF. CDR3 DNA sequence: TGTGCCAGCAGTGAAGGAGGGGTAGGAGGCACTGAAGCTTTCTTT.

This clone has just one count. The chain has TRBV5-6 and TRBJ2-3; a possible D gene is TRBD1 (5 bases). Germline values: CDR1 SGHDT, CDR2 YYEEEE. This CDR3 has 16 residues. Trimming cost V 4 bases and J 7 bases, with 22 bases left between them. The CDR3 reads CASSMPDTTPANTQYF. In nucleotides, the CDR3 is TGTGCCAGCAGCATGCCGGACACAACCCCGGCAAATACGCAGTATTTT.

The V gene is TRBV7-2, the J gene TRBJ1-2; D uncertain. V was pared by 5 bases and J by 12 bases, with 16 bases between. This CDR3 region has 12 residues. CDR1 is SGHTA and CDR2 is FQGNSA in the germline V gene. CDR3 in DNA: TGTGCCAGCAGCCTCCGGGCCCGAGGACACACCTTC. Amino acids: CASSLRARGHTF.

The chain has TRBV5-5 and TRBJ2-7; 7 bases fit TRBD1. This CDR3 contains 15 residues. Unmatched junction bases numbered 13, after V lost 4 bases and J lost 6 bases. The germline V gene has CDR1 SGHKS and CDR2 YYEKEE (reference sequence). The CDR3 loop reads CASSTVTGYSGEQYF. CDR3 in DNA: TGTGCCAGCAGCACAGTGACAGGGTATTCTGGCGAGCAGTACTTC.

The chain is built from TRBV10-3 and TRBJ1-2, with TRBD1 identical over 10 bases. This CDR3 comprises 15 residues. J lost 6 bases, V lost 3 bases, and 7 bases had no gene match. The V gene's germline CDR1 is ENHRY and CDR2 SYGVKD. The CDR3 loop reads CAISEFSGTGDGYTF. The CDR3 DNA reads TGTGCCATCAGTGAATTTTCGGGGACAGGGGATGGCTACACCTTC.

Only one count was recorded for this clone. Just one base apart from a much larger clone, this may be a read error. The CDR3 here is CASSVAGTGAGNTIYF. CDR3 bases: TGTGCCAGCAGCGTAGCGGGGACAGGGGCTGGAAACACCATATATTTT. The chain employs TRBV9 and TRBJ1-3; 10 nucleotides agree with TRBD1. The junction had 2 bases not matched to a gene; V was cut back by 0 bases and J by 2 bases. The CDR3 has 16 residues. Germline CDR1 is SGDLS and CDR2 is YYNGEE.

The CDR3 here is CAWQRDTVNTYEQYF. The CDR3 region has the DNA TGTGCCTGGCAACGGGACACCGTAAATACCTACGAGCAGTACTTC. The chain combines TRBV30 with TRBJ2-7; D might be TRBD1 (6 bases). This CDR3 is 15 amino acids long. Germline-derived CDR1 and CDR2 are GTSNPN and SVGIG (reference sequence). V was trimmed by 5 bases and J by 2 bases, leaving 19 bases between them. The full variable domain, rest sourced from reference TRBV30 and TRBJ2-7, is SQTIHQWPATLVQPVGSPLSLECTVEGTSNPNLYWYRQAAGRGLQLLFYSVGIGQISSEVPQNLSASRPQDRQFILSSKKLLLSDSGFYLCAWQRDTVNTYEQYFGPGTRLTVT.

This clone has only one observation. This may stem from a read error, because a much larger clone lies one nucleotide away. The identical CDR3 is also encoded by other nucleotide sequences in the sample. The rearrangement joins TRBV27 to TRBJ2-3; no reliable D call. Germline V gene lookup returns CDR1 MNHEY and CDR2 SMNVEV (reference sequence). V was pared by 6 bases and J by 0 bases, with 4 bases between. The CDR3 runs to 12 residues. The CDR3 loop is CASSQSTDTQYF. DNA of the CDR3: TGTGCCAGCAGCCAGAGCACAGATACGCAGTATTTT.

This clone was observed a single time. The genes are TRBV28 and TRBJ2-7; TRBD1 aligns across 10 bases. CDR1 and CDR2 from the germline V gene are MDHEN and SYDVKM. There are 14 residues in the CDR3. V lost 6 bases, J lost 10 bases, and 12 bases stayed unmatched. This CDR3 is CASSQLGDRGHQYF. CDR3 coding DNA: TGTGCCAGCAGCCAACTAGGGGACAGGGGACATCAGTACTTC. The variable domain in full, with the rest retrieved from reference TRBV28 and TRBJ2-7, is DVKVTQSSRYLVKRTGEKVFLECVQDMDHENMFWYRQDPGLGLRLIYFSYDVKMKEKGDIPEGYSVSREKKERFSLILESASTNQTSMYLCASSQLGDRGHQYFGPGTRLTVT.